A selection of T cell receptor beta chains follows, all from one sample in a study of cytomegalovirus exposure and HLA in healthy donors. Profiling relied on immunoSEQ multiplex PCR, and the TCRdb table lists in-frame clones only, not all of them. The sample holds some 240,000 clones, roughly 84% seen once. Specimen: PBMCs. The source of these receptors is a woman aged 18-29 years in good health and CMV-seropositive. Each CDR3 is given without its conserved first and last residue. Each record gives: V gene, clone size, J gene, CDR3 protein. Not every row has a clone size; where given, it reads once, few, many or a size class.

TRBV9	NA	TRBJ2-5	ASSHFSGSSAETQY
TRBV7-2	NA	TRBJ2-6	ASSQGGSGANVLT
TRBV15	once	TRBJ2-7	ATSRGGTGSYEQY
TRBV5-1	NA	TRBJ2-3	ASRRALPLTDTQY
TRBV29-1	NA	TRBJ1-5	SVGTGEAQPQH
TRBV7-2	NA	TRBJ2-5	ASSFAIQGGETQY
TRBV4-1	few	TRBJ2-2	ASSQEDRGPGELF
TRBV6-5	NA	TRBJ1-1	ASSLTQGAWTEAF
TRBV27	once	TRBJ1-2	ASRGTGASHILYGYT
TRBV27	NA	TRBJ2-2	ASSSTNPNTGELF
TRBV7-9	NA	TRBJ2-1	AITSGTYNEQF
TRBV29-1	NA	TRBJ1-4	SVRDSDMGEKLF
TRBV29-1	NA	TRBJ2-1	SVDPGLAQYNEQF
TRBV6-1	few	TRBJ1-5	ASNSDRGRQPQH
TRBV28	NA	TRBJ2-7	ASSPWGQGSYEQY
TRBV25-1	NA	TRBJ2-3	ASSLSGGSTDTQY
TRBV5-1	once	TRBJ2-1	ASSLLAANNEQF
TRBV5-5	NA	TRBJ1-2	ASSLVQGLRYGYT
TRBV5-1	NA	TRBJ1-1	ASAGTSNTEAF
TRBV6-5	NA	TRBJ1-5	ASSESQGNQPQH